This TCR beta chain was retrieved from a study of blood T cell repertoires in COVID-19. Study-wide context: Samples representing acute and convalescent COVID-19 were sourced from the United States, Italy and Spain. The analysed material was cDNA or gDNA that came from T cells, B-cell-depleted T cells, or PBMCs.

Libraries were prepared by immunoSEQ multiplex PCR; TCRdb keeps only in-frame clonotypes and omits some of them. This sample has around 200,000 clones, with approximately 85% found just once. Adults between roughly 18 and 95 years of age took part from 20 to 25 US areas. Cohorts were based on clinical histories the participants reported. The CDR3 consists of 15 residues. The ends lost 1 base at V and 4 bases at J; junction bases unmatched: 5. CDR1 and CDR2 (germline): SGHTA, FQGNSA. The chain combines TRBV7-2 with TRBJ1-1; 8 nucleotides align to TRBD1. This clonotype was obtained from a man aged 35 to 55 with acute COVID-19. Input material: PBMCs or T cells enriched from blood (not recorded which). The CDR3 loop reads CASSLGGTGITEAFF. In nucleotides, the CDR3 is TGTGCCAGCAGCTTAGGCGGGACAGGTATCACTGAAGCTTTCTTT.